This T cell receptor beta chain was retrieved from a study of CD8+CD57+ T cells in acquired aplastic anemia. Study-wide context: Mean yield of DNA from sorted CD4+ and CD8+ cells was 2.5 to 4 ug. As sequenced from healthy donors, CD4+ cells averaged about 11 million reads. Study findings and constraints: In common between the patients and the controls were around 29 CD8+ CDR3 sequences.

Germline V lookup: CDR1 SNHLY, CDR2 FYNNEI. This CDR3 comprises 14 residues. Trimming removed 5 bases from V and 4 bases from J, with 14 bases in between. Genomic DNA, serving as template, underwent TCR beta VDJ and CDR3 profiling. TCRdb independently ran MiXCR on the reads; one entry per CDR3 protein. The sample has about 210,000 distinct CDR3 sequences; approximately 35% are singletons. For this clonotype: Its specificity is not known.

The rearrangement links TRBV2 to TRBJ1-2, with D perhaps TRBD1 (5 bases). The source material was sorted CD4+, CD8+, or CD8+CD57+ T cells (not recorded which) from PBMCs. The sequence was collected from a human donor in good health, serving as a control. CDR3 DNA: TGTGCCAGCAGTACGGGGACCGGGGGCTATGGCTACACCTTC. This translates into CASSTGTGGYGYTF.